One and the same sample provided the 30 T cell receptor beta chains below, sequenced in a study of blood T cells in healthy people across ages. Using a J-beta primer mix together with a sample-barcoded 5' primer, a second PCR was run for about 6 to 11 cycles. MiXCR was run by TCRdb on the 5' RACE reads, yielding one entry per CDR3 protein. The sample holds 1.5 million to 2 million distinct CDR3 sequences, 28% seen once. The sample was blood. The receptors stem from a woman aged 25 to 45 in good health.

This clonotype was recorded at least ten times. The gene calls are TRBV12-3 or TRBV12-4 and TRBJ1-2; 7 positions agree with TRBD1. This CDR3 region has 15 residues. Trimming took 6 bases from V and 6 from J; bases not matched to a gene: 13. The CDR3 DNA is TGTGCCAGCAGCCTCCACAGGGGTTTATCGGATGGCTACACCTTC. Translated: CASSLHRGLSDGYTF.

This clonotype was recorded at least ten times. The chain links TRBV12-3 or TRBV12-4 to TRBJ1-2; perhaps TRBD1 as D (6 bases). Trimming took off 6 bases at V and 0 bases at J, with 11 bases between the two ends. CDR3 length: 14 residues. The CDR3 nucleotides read TGTGCCAGCAGCCGGGGGGCAGCTAACTATGGCTACACCTTC. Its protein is CASSRGAANYGYTF.

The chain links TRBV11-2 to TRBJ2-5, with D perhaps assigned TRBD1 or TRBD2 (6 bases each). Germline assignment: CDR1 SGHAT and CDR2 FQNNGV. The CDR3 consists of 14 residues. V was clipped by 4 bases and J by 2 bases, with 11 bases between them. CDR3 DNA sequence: TGTGCCAGCAGCTCGTGGGGGGCACAAGAGACCCAGTACTTC. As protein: CASSSWGAQETQYF.

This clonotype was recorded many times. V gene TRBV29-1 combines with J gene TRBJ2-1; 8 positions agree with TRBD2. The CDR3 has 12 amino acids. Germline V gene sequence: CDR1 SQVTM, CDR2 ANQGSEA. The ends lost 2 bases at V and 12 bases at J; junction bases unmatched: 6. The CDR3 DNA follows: TGCAGCGTTGAAATGGATCTAGCGGGGCAGTTCTTC. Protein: CSVEMDLAGQFF.

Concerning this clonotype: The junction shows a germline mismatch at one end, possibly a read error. In nucleotides, the CDR3 is TGTGCCAGCGGCGTAGGTCCGACAGGGGACTATGGCTACACCTTC. Its translation: CASGVGPTGDYGYTF. This chain joins TRBV9 and TRBJ1-2; 8 bases map to TRBD1. CDR3 size: 15 residues. From germline, CDR1 is SGDLS and CDR2 YYNGEE.

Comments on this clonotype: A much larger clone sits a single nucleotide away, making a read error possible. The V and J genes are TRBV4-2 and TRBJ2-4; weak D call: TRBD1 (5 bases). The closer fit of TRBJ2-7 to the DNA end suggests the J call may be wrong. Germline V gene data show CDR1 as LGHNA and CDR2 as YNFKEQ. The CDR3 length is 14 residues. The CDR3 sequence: CASSQDGAEYEQYF. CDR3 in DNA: TGTGCCAGCAGCCAAGATGGGGCCGAGTACGAGCAGTACTTC.

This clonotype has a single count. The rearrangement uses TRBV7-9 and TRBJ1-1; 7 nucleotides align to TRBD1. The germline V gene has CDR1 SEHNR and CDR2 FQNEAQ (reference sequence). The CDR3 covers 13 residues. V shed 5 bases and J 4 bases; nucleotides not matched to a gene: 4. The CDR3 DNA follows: TGTGCCAGCAGCAACCGACAGGGCACTGAAGCTTTCTTT. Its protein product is CASSNRQGTEAFF. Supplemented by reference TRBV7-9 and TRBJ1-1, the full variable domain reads DTGVSQNPRHKITKRGQNVTFRCDPISEHNRLYWYRQTLGQGPEFLTYFQNEAQLEKSRLLSDRFSAERPKGSFSTLEIQRTEQGDSAMYLCASSNRQGTEAFFGQGTRLTVV.

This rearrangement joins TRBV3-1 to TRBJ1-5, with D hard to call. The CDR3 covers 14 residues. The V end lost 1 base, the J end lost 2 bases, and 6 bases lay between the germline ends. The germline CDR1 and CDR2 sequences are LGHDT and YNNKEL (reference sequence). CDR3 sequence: CASSQGSGNQPQHF. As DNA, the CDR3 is TGTGCCAGCAGCCAAGGGTCAGGCAATCAGCCCCAGCATTTT.

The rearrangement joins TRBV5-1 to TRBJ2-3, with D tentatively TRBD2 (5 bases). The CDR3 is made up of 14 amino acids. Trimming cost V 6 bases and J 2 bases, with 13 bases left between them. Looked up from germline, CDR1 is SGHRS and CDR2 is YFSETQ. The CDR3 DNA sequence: TGCGCCAGCATGACGAGCGGTCTCACAGATACGCAGTATTTT. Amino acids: CASMTSGLTDTQYF.

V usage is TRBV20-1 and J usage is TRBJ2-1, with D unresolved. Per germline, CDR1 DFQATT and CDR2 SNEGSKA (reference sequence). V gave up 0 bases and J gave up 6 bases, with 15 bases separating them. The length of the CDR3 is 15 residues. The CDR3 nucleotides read TGCAGTGCTAGAGATAATCGGAAGGGCGGCAATGAGCAGTTCTTC. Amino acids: CSARDNRKGGNEQFF.

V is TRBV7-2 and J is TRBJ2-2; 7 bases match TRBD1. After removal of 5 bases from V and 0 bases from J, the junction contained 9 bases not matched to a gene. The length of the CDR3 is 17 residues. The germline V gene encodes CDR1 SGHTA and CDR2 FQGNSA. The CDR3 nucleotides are TGTGCCAGCAGCCCGGCGGTGACAGGGACGAACACCGGGGAGCTGTTTTTT. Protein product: CASSPAVTGTNTGELFF.

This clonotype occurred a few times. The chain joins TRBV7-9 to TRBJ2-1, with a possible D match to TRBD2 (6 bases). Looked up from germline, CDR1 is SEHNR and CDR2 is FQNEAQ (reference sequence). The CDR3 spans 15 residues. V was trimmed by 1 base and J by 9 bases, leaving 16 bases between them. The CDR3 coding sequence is TGTGCCAGCAGCTTAGACGGGAGTATGGTGAGTGAGCAGTTCTTC. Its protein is CASSLDGSMVSEQFF.

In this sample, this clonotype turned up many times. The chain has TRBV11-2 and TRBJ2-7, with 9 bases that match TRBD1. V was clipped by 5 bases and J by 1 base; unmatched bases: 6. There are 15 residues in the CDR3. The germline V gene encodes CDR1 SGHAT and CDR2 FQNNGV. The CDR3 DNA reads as TGTGCCAGCAGCCGAAACAGGGGGCCATCCTACGAGCAGTACTTC. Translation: CASSRNRGPSYEQYF.

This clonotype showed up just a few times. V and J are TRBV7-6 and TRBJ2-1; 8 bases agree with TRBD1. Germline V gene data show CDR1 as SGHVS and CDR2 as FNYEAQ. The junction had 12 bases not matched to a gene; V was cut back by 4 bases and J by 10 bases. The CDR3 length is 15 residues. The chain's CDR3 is CASSSRRDRTYEQFF. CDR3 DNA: TGTGCCAGCAGCTCTAGACGGGACAGGACCTACGAGCAGTTCTTC.

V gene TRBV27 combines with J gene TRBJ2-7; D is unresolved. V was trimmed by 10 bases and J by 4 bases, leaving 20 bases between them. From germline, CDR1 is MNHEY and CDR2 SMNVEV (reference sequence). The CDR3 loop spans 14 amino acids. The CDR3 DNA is TGTGCCATTTGGGCCTTGAGCAGATTGTACGAGCAGTACTTC. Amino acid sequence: CAIWALSRLYEQYF.

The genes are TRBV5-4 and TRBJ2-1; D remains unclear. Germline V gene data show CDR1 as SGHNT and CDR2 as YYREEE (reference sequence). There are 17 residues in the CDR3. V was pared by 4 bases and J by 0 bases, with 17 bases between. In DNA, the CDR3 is TGTGCCAGCAGCCCAACCCGCAACCTTGCCTCCTACAATGAGCAGTTCTTC. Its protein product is CASSPTRNLASYNEQFF.

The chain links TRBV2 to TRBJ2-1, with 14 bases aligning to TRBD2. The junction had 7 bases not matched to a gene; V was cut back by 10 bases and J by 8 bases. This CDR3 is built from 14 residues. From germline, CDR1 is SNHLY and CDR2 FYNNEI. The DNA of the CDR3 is TGTGCCACCAAAGGACTAGCGGGGGGTGATGAGCAGTTCTTC. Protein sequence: CATKGLAGGDEQFF.

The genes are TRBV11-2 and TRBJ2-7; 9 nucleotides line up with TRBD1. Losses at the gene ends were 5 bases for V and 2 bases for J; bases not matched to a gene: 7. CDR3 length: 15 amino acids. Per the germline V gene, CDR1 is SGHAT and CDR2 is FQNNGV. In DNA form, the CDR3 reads TGTGCCAGCAGCCTGGGGACAGGGCGGACCTACGAGCAGTACTTC. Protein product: CASSLGTGRTYEQYF.

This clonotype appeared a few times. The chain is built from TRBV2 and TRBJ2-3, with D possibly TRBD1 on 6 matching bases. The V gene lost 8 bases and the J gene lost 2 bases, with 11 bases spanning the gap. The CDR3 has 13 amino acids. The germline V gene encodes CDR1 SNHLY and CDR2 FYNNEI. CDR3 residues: CASGRGFTDTQYF. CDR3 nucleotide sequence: TGTGCCAGCGGTAGGGGGTTCACAGATACGCAGTATTTT.

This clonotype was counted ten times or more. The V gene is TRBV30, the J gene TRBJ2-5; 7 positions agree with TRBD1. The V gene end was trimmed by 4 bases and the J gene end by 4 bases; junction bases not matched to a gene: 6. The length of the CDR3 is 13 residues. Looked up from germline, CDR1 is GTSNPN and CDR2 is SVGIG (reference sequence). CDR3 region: CAWNRQGGETQYF. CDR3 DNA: TGTGCCTGGAATAGACAGGGCGGAGAGACCCAGTACTTC.

The CDR3 region has the DNA TGTGCCAGCAGTCCCGAGGGACAGGAGGCGGGCTACACCTTC. The encoded protein is CASSPEGQEAGYTF. V and J are TRBV6-2 or TRBV6-3 and TRBJ1-2; 8 nucleotides line up with TRBD1. CDR3 size: 14 residues. The V and J ends lost 5 bases and 8 bases, in that order; junction bases with no gene match: 10. The germline gives CDR1 MNHEY, CDR2 SVGEGT.

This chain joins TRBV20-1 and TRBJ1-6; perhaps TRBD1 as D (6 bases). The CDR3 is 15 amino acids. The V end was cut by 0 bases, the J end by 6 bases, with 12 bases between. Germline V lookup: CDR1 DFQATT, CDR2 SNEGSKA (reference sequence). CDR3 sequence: CSARETGQINSPLHF. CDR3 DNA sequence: TGCAGTGCTAGAGAGACTGGACAGATTAATTCACCCCTCCACTTT.

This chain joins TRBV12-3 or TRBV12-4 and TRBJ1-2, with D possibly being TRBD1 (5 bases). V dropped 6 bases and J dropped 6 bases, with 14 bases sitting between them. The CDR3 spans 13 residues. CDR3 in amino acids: CASSRVVTDGYTF. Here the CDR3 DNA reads TGTGCCAGCAGCAGGGTCGTTACGGATGGCTACACCTTC.

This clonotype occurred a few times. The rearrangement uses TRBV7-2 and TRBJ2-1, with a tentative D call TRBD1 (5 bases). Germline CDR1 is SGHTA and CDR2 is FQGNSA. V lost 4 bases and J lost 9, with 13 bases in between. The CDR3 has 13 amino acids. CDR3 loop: CASSYQGNGEQFF. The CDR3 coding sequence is TGTGCCAGCAGCTACCAGGGCAATGGTGAGCAGTTCTTC.

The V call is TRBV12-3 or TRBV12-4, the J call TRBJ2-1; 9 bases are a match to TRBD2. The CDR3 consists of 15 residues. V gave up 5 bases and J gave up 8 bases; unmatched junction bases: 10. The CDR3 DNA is TGTGCCAGCAGTGTGACTAGCGGAGGGGTTCATGAGCAGTTCTTC. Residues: CASSVTSGGVHEQFF.

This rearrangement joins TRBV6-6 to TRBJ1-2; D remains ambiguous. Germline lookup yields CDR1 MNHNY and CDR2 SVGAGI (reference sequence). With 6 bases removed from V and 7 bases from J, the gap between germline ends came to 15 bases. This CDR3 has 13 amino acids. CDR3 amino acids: CASRGAGSVGYTF. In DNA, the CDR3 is TGTGCCAGCAGAGGAGCAGGTTCGGTTGGCTACACCTTC.

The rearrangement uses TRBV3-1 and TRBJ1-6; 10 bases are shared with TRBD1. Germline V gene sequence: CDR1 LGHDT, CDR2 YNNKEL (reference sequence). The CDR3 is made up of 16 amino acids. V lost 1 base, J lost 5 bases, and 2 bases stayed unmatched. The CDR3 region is CASSQAGTGDNSPLHF. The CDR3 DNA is TGTGCCAGCAGCCAAGCCGGGACAGGGGATAATTCACCCCTCCACTTT.

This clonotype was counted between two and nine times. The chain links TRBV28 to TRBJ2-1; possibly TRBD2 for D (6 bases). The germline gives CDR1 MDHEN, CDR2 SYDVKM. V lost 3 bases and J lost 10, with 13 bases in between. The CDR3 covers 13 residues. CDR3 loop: CASSFRRAGEQFF. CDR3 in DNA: TGTGCCAGCAGTTTCCGGAGGGCAGGAGAGCAGTTCTTC.

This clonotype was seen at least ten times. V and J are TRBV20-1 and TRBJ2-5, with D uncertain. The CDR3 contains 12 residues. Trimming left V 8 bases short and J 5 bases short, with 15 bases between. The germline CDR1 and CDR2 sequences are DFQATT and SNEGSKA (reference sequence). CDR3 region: CSPYRGAETQYF. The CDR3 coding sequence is TGCAGTCCCTACCGTGGAGCGGAGACCCAGTACTTC.

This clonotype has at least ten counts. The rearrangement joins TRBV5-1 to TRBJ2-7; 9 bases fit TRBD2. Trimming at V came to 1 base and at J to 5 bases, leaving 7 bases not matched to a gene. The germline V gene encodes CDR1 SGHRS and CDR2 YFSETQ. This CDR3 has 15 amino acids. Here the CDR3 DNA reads TGCGCCAGCAGCTTGTCCACGCGGGGGGGCCACGAGCAGTACTTC. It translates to CASSLSTRGGHEQYF.